What follows describes a single TCR beta chain. Its antigen is not known. The data were produced by immunoSEQ multiplex PCR, yet TCRdb's version contains in-frame clones alone and is incomplete. The table has about 98,000 clones, approximately 95% seen once. This sample is drawn from a study of cytomegalovirus exposure and HLA in healthy donors. Study observations and caveats: The finding came from a later analysis; first-cohort TCR clusters tended to co-occur in the 95 to 150 validation repertoires.

The CDR3 is made up of 15 amino acids. The trim removed 6 bases at V and 2 bases at J, leaving 9 bases unmatched. Germline V lookup: CDR1 SNHLY, CDR2 FYNNEI. Sequenced: PBMCs. This chain connects TRBV2 to TRBJ2-7, with TRBD1 matching over 8 bases. The TCR comes from a woman aged 18 to 35 in good health and CMV-seronegative. The CDR3 reads CASSKTGGIPYEQYF. CDR3 sequence (DNA): TGTGCCAGCAGCAAAACAGGGGGTATACCCTACGAGCAGTACTTC.